The 7 T cell receptor beta chains reported below all come from one sample, sequenced in a study of T-cell reconstitution after alpha-beta-depleted transplantation in children. Preparing the TCRbeta library involved the use of unique molecular identifiers. TCRdb independently ran MiXCR on the PCR reads; one entry per CDR3 protein. This sample has about 400,000 distinct CDR3 sequences, with 13% found just once. The input for sequencing was PBMCs, taken from the stem cell graft. The origin of the receptors is a human donor who donated a stem cell graft to a child with Fanconi anemia.

This clonotype was picked up many times. The gene calls are TRBV20-1 and TRBJ2-7; weak D call: TRBD2 (5 bases). From germline, CDR1 is DFQATT and CDR2 SNEGSKA (reference sequence). With 3 bases removed from V and 5 bases from J, the gap between germline ends came to 17 bases. The length of the CDR3 is 14 residues. CDR3 in amino acids: CSARRFAGNDEQYF. CDR3 bases: TGCAGTGCTAGGAGGTTCGCGGGTAACGACGAGCAGTACTTC.

This clonotype came up many times. The chain recombines TRBV11-2 with TRBJ1-1; no reliable D call. This CDR3 comprises 13 residues. Trimming cost V 6 bases and J 1 base, with 9 bases left between them. CDR1 and CDR2 (germline): SGHAT, FQNNGV. The CDR3: CASSSDPNTEAFF. CDR3 bases: TGTGCCAGCAGTTCGGACCCGAACACTGAAGCTTTCTTT.

This clonotype was seen more than once but under ten times. The chain uses TRBV11-1 and TRBJ2-7; unclear D gene. Germline V CDR1 and CDR2: SGHAT, FQDESV (reference sequence). The CDR3 has 15 residues. The V gene lost 7 bases and the J gene lost 0 bases, with 16 bases spanning the gap. CDR3 DNA sequence: TGTGCCAGCACTAACAATGAGGCAGGCTCCTACGAGCAGTACTTC. Its protein is CASTNNEAGSYEQYF.

The chain has TRBV12-3 or TRBV12-4 and TRBJ2-1; 9 bases agree with TRBD1. J was trimmed by 4 bases and V by 6 bases; bases with no gene match: 4. The CDR3 length is 14 residues. The CDR3 coding sequence is TGTGCCAGCAGCTTGACAGGGGGGTACAATGAGCAGTTCTTC. Its protein is CASSLTGGYNEQFF.

This clonotype was detected a few times. The gene calls are TRBV2 and TRBJ1-5; TRBD1 matches 8 bases. V lost 2 bases, J lost 7 bases, and 10 bases stayed unmatched. The CDR3 loop spans 16 amino acids. Germline V gene sequence: CDR1 SNHLY, CDR2 FYNNEI. In DNA form, the CDR3 reads TGTGCCAGCAGTGAAAACACAGGGGGTTCTATACAGCCCCAGCATTTT. It codes for CASSENTGGSIQPQHF.

The V gene is TRBV5-1, the J gene TRBJ2-5; 12 bases are shared with TRBD2. The CDR3 covers 18 residues. CDR1 and CDR2 from the germline V gene are SGHRS and YFSETQ. V lost 0 bases and J lost 1; bases outside the gene matches: 7. CDR3 in DNA: TGCGCCAGCAGCTTGGGAGCTAGCGGGGGGGCCGGCCAAGAGACCCAGTACTTC. Amino acid sequence: CASSLGASGGAGQETQYF.

This clonotype was recorded a few times. The genes are TRBV27 and TRBJ2-1, with a weak D call TRBD1 (5 bases). V was clipped by 6 bases and J by 6 bases, with 12 bases between them. The CDR3 is made up of 13 amino acids. Germline lookup yields CDR1 MNHEY and CDR2 SMNVEV (reference sequence). CDR3 protein: CASSLTVSNEQFF. The CDR3 DNA follows: TGTGCCAGCAGCTTGACAGTTTCCAATGAGCAGTTCTTC.